Listed below are T cell receptor beta chains from one sample, sequenced in a study of blood T cell repertoires in COVID-19. Clones were sequenced by immunoSEQ multiplex PCR, and TCRdb holds only the in-frame ones, with some missing. The sample lists roughly 200,000 clones; around 80% were seen once. The sample was peripheral blood. The source is a woman aged 55 to 70 with COVID-19, enrolled during active disease. Both conserved end residues are part of each CDR3. D genes are given only for firm matches. Clone size is shown for a subset of rows, as once, few, many or a class of expanded clone.

d_gene	abundance	v_gene	j_gene	CDR3nt	CDR3aa
.	.	TRBV10-3	TRBJ2-5	TGTGCCCTGCCCTCCCGGGACAACCACCAAGAGACCCAGTACTTC	CALPSRDNHQETQYF
TRBD2	.	TRBV3-1/TRBV3-2	TRBJ2-7	TGTGCCAGCAGCCAAGGCGCAGCGGGAGGCCCCTACGAGCAGTACTTC	CASSQGAAGGPYEQYF
.	.	TRBV28	TRBJ2-2	TGTGCCAGCAACGGGTTACTAGCCCCCGGGGCCGGGGAGCTGTTTTTT	CASNGLLAPGAGELFF
.	.	TRBV3-1/TRBV3-2	TRBJ1-6	TGTGCCAGCAGTCCTCGACAGATCTCCTATAATTCACCCCTCCACTTT	CASSPRQISYNSPLHF
TRBD2	.	TRBV15	TRBJ2-2	TGTGCCACCAGCGGTCAGACTAGCGGGAGGGCCGGCGGGGAGCTGTTTTTT	CATSGQTSGRAGGELFF
TRBD2	.	TRBV29-1	TRBJ2-1	TGCAGCGTTACCGGTCTAGCGGGATTGTATGAGCAGTTCTTC	CSVTGLAGLYEQFF
TRBD1	.	TRBV5-4	TRBJ2-2	TGTGCCAGCAGCTCCCGCAGGACAGGGAACACCGGGGAGCTGTTTTTT	CASSSRRTGNTGELFF
.	.	TRBV5-6	TRBJ1-3	TGTGCCAGCAGCTTGATGGGTTTGGGCCGGAACACCCATGGAAACACCATATATTTT	CASSLMGLGRNTHGNTIYF
.	.	TRBV18	TRBJ2-3	TGTGCCAGCTCACAAGGACCGGGAGGCACAGATACGCAGTATTTT	CASSQGPGGTDTQYF
TRBD1	once	TRBV7-2	TRBJ2-2	TGTGCCAGCAGCTTGGGACAGACCGGGGAGCTGTTTTTT	CASSLGQTGELFF
.	.	TRBV28	TRBJ1-5	TGTGCCAGCTTTCTGGGAGGTCGGGGGCCCCAGCATTTT	CASFLGGRGPQHF
.	.	TRBV5-4	TRBJ1-1	TGTGCCAGCAGCTTGGCGACAGGGAACACTGAAGCTTTCTTT	CASSLATGNTEAFF
.	.	TRBV18	TRBJ2-7	TGTGCCAGCTCACCCGTTGGAGAGTACGAGCAGTACTTC	CASSPVGEYEQYF
.	.	TRBV9	TRBJ2-3	TGTGCCAGCAGCGTAGGACTTACAGATACGCAGTATTTT	CASSVGLTDTQYF
.	.	TRBV6-5	TRBJ2-7	TGTGCCAGCAGACAAACAGACTACGAGCAGTACTTC	CASRQTDYEQYF
.	few	TRBV28	TRBJ2-7	TGTGCCACCCTGGCCCGTTACGAGCAGTACTTC	CATLARYEQYF
TRBD2	.	TRBV5-1	TRBJ2-4	TGCGCCAGCAGCTTGGGCCTAGCGGAGACCTTGAAAAACATTCAGTACTTC	CASSLGLAETLKNIQYF
.	.	TRBV11-2	TRBJ2-3	TGTGCCAGCACCATAGCTGGTACGCAGTATTTT	CASTIAGTQYF
.	.	TRBV5-1	TRBJ2-7	TGCGCCAGCAGCTTGGACGGCAGGGGCTCCTACGAGCAGTACTTC	CASSLDGRGSYEQYF
.	.	TRBV7-2	TRBJ2-3	TGTGCCAGCAGCTTATTTAAGAGTAAAGCGGGTACGCAGTATTTT	CASSLFKSKAGTQYF
TRBD2	.	TRBV6-5	TRBJ2-4	TGTGCCAGCAGTTACGGGGGGGTAGCCAAAAACATTCAGTACTTC	CASSYGGVAKNIQYF
.	once	TRBV10-3	TRBJ1-2	TGTGCCATCAGTGACAGGGACTATGGCTACACCTTC	CAISDRDYGYTF
.	.	TRBV28	TRBJ2-1	TGTGCCAGCAGTCCCCACAGGGAATACAATGAGCAGTTCTTC	CASSPHREYNEQFF
.	.	TRBV9	TRBJ2-2	TGTGCCAGCAGCGTAGTACAGGGCGGGGAGCTGTTTTTT	CASSVVQGGELFF
TRBD2	.	TRBV5-1	TRBJ2-5	TGCGCCAGCAGCCCCAATTCCGGGACTAGCGAAGAGACCCAGTACTTC	CASSPNSGTSEETQYF
TRBD1	.	TRBV19	TRBJ2-1	TGTGCCAGTAGTATAACCGGGGACAGATACAATGAGCAGTTCTTC	CASSITGDRYNEQFF
.	.	TRBV5-1	TRBJ1-6	TGCGCCAGCAGCTTGGGTTTTAGGGGTTTGACGGAGAGCTCCTATAATTCACCCCTCCACTTT	CASSLGFRGLTESSYNSPLHF
.	.	TRBV11-2	TRBJ1-6	TGTGCCAGCAGCTTAGATGACAGATATAATTCACCCCTCCACTTT	CASSLDDRYNSPLHF
TRBD1	.	TRBV18	TRBJ1-5	TGTGCCAGCTCACGTCGGGACAGAAATCAGCCCCAGCATTTT	CASSRRDRNQPQHF
.	.	TRBV7-2	TRBJ2-5	TGTGCCAGCAGCTTATCGGGGTGGGCATTTGGAGAAGAGACCCAGTACTTC	CASSLSGWAFGEETQYF
TRBD1	.	TRBV5-6	TRBJ1-2	TGTGCCAGCAGCCCGGGACAGTATGGCTACACCTTC	CASSPGQYGYTF
TRBD1	.	TRBV2	TRBJ1-4	TGTGCCAGCAATGCCGGGACAGGGCAAGAAAAACTGTTTTTT	CASNAGTGQEKLFF
.	.	TRBV4-1	TRBJ1-4	TGCGCCAGCAGCCAAAACGGGGGGGTAAATGAAAAACTGTTTTTT	CASSQNGGVNEKLFF
TRBD1	.	TRBV7-9	TRBJ1-2	TGTGCCAGCAGCTTAGCGCTAATGGACAGGGGCGCGAGTGGCTACACCTTC	CASSLALMDRGASGYTF
TRBD1	.	TRBV9	TRBJ1-2	TGTGCCAGCAGCGTAGAGGACAGGGACTATGGCTACACCTTC	CASSVEDRDYGYTF
.	many	TRBV14	TRBJ1-1	TGTGCCAGCAGTCGTTCTCGTACTGAAGCTTTCTTT	CASSRSRTEAFF
.	.	TRBV30	TRBJ1-5	TGTGCCTGGAGTGTGGGGGGGAGCAATCAGCCCCAGCATTTT	CAWSVGGSNQPQHF
TRBD1	.	TRBV18	TRBJ1-4	TGTGCCAGCTCAAGCCGGGACAGATCTGCAACTAATGAAAAACTGTTTTTT	CASSSRDRSATNEKLFF
.	once	TRBV19	TRBJ1-4	TGTGCCAGTAGTAAGGACAGAGCAACTAATGAAAAACTGTTTTTT	CASSKDRATNEKLFF
.	.	TRBV10-1	TRBJ1-4	TGCGCCAGCAGTCCGGGACTTAATGAAAAACTGTTTTTT	CASSPGLNEKLFF
TRBD1	.	TRBV3-1/TRBV3-2	TRBJ2-1	TGTGCCAGCAGCCACGCCGGGGGCAGGGGGCAGGGGAATGAGCAGTTCTTC	CASSHAGGRGQGNEQFF
.	.	TRBV7-9	TRBJ1-1	TGTGCCAGCAGCTTAGTGGGTAGGGGAAACACTGAAGCTTTCTTT	CASSLVGRGNTEAFF
.	.	TRBV6-5	TRBJ2-1	TGTGCCAGCAGACGAGCGGATACCTACAATGAGCAGTTCTTC	CASRRADTYNEQFF
.	few	TRBV9	TRBJ1-6	TGTGCCAGCAGCGTAGGGTCAGGGTTTAATTCACCCCTCCACTTT	CASSVGSGFNSPLHF
.	.	TRBV5-4	TRBJ1-1	TGTGCCAGCAGCACGGGACAAAACACTGAAGCTTTCTTT	CASSTGQNTEAFF
.	many	TRBV30	TRBJ1-1	TGTGCCTGGACCCCCGGTAACACTGAAGCTTTCTTT	CAWTPGNTEAFF
.	many	TRBV7-9	TRBJ2-2	TGTGCCAGCAGCTTAGATGGTGGGGGGAGCGGCACCGGGGAGCTGTTTTTT	CASSLDGGGSGTGELFF
TRBD2	.	TRBV3-1/TRBV3-2	TRBJ2-1	TGTGCCAGCAGCCAGCTAGCGGGAGGGCAGAATGAGCAGTTCTTC	CASSQLAGGQNEQFF
TRBD1	many	TRBV27	TRBJ1-2	TGTGCCAGCAGTTTGGGAGGACAGGGGGCGCGTGGCTATGGCTACACCTTC	CASSLGGQGARGYGYTF
TRBD1	.	TRBV5-1	TRBJ1-2	TGCGCCAGCAGCGACTCGAGGGCAGGGGGCGAGTATGGCTACACCTTC	CASSDSRAGGEYGYTF
TRBD1	.	TRBV7-9	TRBJ1-1	TGTGCCAGCAGCACCCGACAGGGGGTGAACACTGAAGCTTTCTTT	CASSTRQGVNTEAFF
TRBD1	.	TRBV5-1	TRBJ1-5	TGCGCCAGCAGAAGGGACAGGGGTCAGCCCCAGCATTTT	CASRRDRGQPQHF
.	.	TRBV28	TRBJ1-1	TGTGCCAGCACTATAAATCGGGGGTACACTGAAGCTTTCTTT	CASTINRGYTEAFF
TRBD1	.	TRBV19	TRBJ2-7	TGTGCCAGTAGTCCGTATGACAGGGGCGAGCAGTACTTC	CASSPYDRGEQYF